This T cell receptor (beta chain) was recorded in a study of T cells in Graves' hyperthyroidism and ophthalmopathy. Study outcomes and limitations: Most thyroid clonotypes with frequency above 0.001 were detected in blood.

This CDR3 has 14 residues. V shed 5 bases, J shed 6 bases, and the junction held 6 bases outside the gene matches. The investigators amplified TCR beta CDR3 regions from RNA transcripts. A first-round RT-PCR of the TCR CDR3 used the HTBI primer set. MiXCR was run by TCRdb on the multiplex PCR reads, yielding one entry per CDR3 protein. The sample has 350,000 to 400,000 distinct CDR3 sequences, approximately 18% seen once. The PBMCs had their origin in around 10 ml of fresh peripheral blood. This clonotype was recorded a few times. Its specificity is not known. The clonotype was recovered from a man between 18 and 35 years old with Graves' ophthalmopathy. The sample was blood. This chain links TRBV12-3 or TRBV12-4 with TRBJ2-1; 8 bases are a match to TRBD1. The CDR3, as DNA: TGTGCCAGCAGTCCCCGGACAGGGTTCAATGAGCAGTTCTTC. Translated: CASSPRTGFNEQFF.